What follows are 2 T cell receptor beta chains derived from one specimen sequenced in a study of early T cells in non-severe SARS-CoV-2 infection. Each CDR3 protein is one row after TCRdb ran MiXCR on the 5' RACE reads. The profile shows 32,000 or so distinct CDR3 sequences, approximately 6.1% of them singletons. The source material was whole blood. These receptors were obtained from an adult who was a healthcare worker with PCR-confirmed SARS-CoV-2 infection or an uninfected control (not recorded which).

This clonotype was counted many times. This sequence joins TRBV3-1 and TRBJ2-3; D call uncertain. Between the trimmed V and J ends, which lost 0 bases and 4 bases, there was a span of 11 bases. The CDR3 is 15 amino acids. The germline CDR1 and CDR2 sequences are LGHDT and YNNKEL (reference sequence). CDR3 residues: CASSQDRWAADTQYF. Written as DNA, the CDR3 is TGTGCCAGCAGCCAAGATCGATGGGCGGCAGATACGCAGTATTTT.

This clonotype was recorded at least ten times. The rearrangement links TRBV18 to TRBJ2-7; D may be TRBD1 or TRBD2 (5 bases each). Trimming removed 4 bases at V and 1 base at J, with 14 bases between. Germline V gene lookup returns CDR1 KGHSH and CDR2 LQKENI. The CDR3 has 15 residues. CDR3 DNA sequence: TGTGCCAGCTCACTAGTCCGGGACCCGTCCTACGAGCAGTACTTC. Protein sequence: CASSLVRDPSYEQYF.